This TCR beta chain was recorded in a study of shared clonotypes between healthy human individuals (dated by TCRdb to the early 2020s). A note on the overall study: The cohort comprised two women and three men aged 18 to 49 years. Each donor's leukapheresis produced roughly between roughly 0.9 and 8.9 billion PBMCs. To estimate repertoire size and how much clonotypes are shared between individuals, the study performed deep sequencing of blood TCR repertoires from a handful of healthy adults. Different laboratories and diverse techniques were used to prepare libraries and sequence TCR repertoires, to increase sequencing depth and limit assay-specific biases. For each donor, CD4 naive and CD4 memory were each run on three plates, CD8 naive on two plates, and CD8 memory on one plate. General findings and caveats noted by the study authors: Pairwise subsampling indicated that sequencing depth was expected to affect the degree of clonotype sharing among donors. Naive subsets generally had larger estimated clonotype richness than memory subsets did. When a handful of donors were compared, the shared fraction of clonotypes was 5% to 6.5% for naive CD4, 3.5% for naive CD8, 2% to 2.5% for memory CD4, and roughly 0.43% for memory CD8. Only blood was sampled, and tissue TCR repertoires likely differ from those in blood. Compared with non-shared clonotypes, the clonotypes found in all four sorted-subset donors had higher generation probabilities. The genetic and exposure-history diversity represented was limited by the small number of donors. Incomplete sequencing was indicated by rarefaction of sorted-subset datasets, despite the large sequencing depth.

Using the deep immunoSEQ assay, multiplex PCR amplified TCR CDR3 regions from genomic DNA. For each cell subset, the extracted genomic DNA was distributed evenly across all wells of several immunoSEQ 96-well plates, and each plate served as one replicate. Each replicate PCR for sorted subsets received about 210 ng genomic DNA, equal to roughly 30,000 T cell genomes. Purified libraries were measured with a Qubit 3.0 fluorometer, size-checked on a Bioanalyzer 2100, and measured again with the KAPA Library Quantification kit. Every immunoSEQ 96-well plate was sequenced on a separate single-read 150-cycle Illumina NextSeq 550 flow cell. The authors processed their data as follows. Because the immunoSEQ output held only junctional sequences and lacked quality scores, the filtering could not match the filtering applied to full-length reads. To assign V/J genes and CDR3, sequences were annotated using PyIR, a Python wrapper for IgBLAST v1.9, with IMGT germline references. Reads were filtered out if the reads had weak V/J assignments (E-value above 1e-6), no CDR3, stop codons, out-of-frame junctions, or ambiguous translated residues. V3J clonotypes were defined by identical inferred V gene, J gene, and CDR3 amino acid sequence. Percentage overlap between repertoires was computed as shared unique clonotypes divided by the size of the smaller repertoire. Repertoire richness was assessed with RTK rarefaction, the Chao1 estimator, and Recon v2.1 estimates of unobserved clonotypes. Generation probabilities were computed with OLGA for all TCRbeta clonotypes obtained by the gDNA method from several donors. TCRdb carries this immuneACCESS record with in-frame sequences only. Its versions omit some clonotypes, under half of them owing to an unresolved V gene in the studies checked, with the rest unexplained. The D gene and trimming were derived from the DNA, and the V and J assignments and clone size from that table. The sample table records 2,500,000 or so clones; over 85% of these occur just once. Of the sample, around 0.4% falls within the top ten clones.

Comment on this clone: No antigen is known for it. Base qualities are not recorded, but no much larger clone differs from it by a single base.

The CDR3 holds 16 amino acids from the cysteine to the phenylalanine. The only DNA kept is the CDR3, 48 bases in frame from the first base. V is cut by 1 base and J by 5 bases, and the space between the germline ends is 17 bases. CDR1 and CDR2, per the germline V gene, are LGHNA and YSLEER. Healthy HIV-negative adults with no recently reported acute infections or vaccinations were included as donors. Every donor was a Caucasian adult living in Nashville, Tennessee, USA. CD4+ T cells were enriched by magnetic negative selection; naive cells were then positively selected on CD45RA, and the negative fraction formed the memory subset. Blood was obtained by leukapheresis, after which PBMCs were separated by Ficoll-Histopaque density gradient centrifugation and cryopreserved in liquid nitrogen vapor phase. Analytical flow cytometry was used to check the purity and quantity of every magnetically sorted T cell population. From each sorted fraction, genomic DNA was isolated and quantified by UV absorbance on a Nanodrop 2000c.

This chain joins TRBV4-3 to TRBJ1-1, with the D segment identity uncertain. This TCR was sampled from a man between 18 and 29 years old in good health. Some clones in this sample may be carry-over from other donors' samples. What was sequenced was naive CD4+ T cells from PBMCs. This sample's cell subset or site label indicates: CD45RA+ positively selected. The DNA sequence reads TGCGCCAGCAGCCAAGTCATTCGAGGAGGGCTAACTGAAGCTTTCTTT. Translated, it gives CASSQVIRGGLTEAFF.